This TCR beta chain came from a study of CD8 T cells in Susac syndrome. The V end lost 4 bases, the J end lost 12 bases, and 15 bases lay between the germline ends. Germline CDR1 SEHNR, CDR2 FQNEAQ (reference sequence). This CDR3 is built from 12 residues. CD8+ and CD4+ T cells from blood underwent TCR beta sequencing, which was carried out in a high-throughput format. While serving as controls, healthy donors were matched for age and sex. Isolation of CD8+ and CD4+ T cells was performed negatively, whereas enrichment of TEMRA cells was done by FACS. Reverse transcription of roughly 0.5 to 1 ug RNA was carried out with random hexamers. TCR beta CDR3 was amplified by immunoSEQ multiplex PCR. This amplification extended across 54 Vbeta and 13 Jbeta segments. MiXCR, applied by TCRdb to the immunoSEQ multiplex PCR reads, yields one record per CDR3 protein. The sample has some 22,000 distinct CDR3 sequences, about 92% seen once.

The sequencing input was CD8+ T cells from PBMCs. This receptor was taken from a human donor in good health. The chain links TRBV7-9 to TRBJ1-2; D ambiguous. The CDR3 nucleotides read TGTGCCAGCAGCTCCCCTGGGAAGTCCGACACCTTC. Its translation is CASSSPGKSDTF. Complete variable domain (other parts from reference TRBV7-9 and TRBJ1-2): DTGVSQNPRHKITKRGQNVTFRCDPISEHNRLYWYRQTLGQGPEFLTYFQNEAQLEKSRLLSDRFSAERPKGSFSTLEIQRTEQGDSAMYLCASSSPGKSDTFGSGTRLTVV.